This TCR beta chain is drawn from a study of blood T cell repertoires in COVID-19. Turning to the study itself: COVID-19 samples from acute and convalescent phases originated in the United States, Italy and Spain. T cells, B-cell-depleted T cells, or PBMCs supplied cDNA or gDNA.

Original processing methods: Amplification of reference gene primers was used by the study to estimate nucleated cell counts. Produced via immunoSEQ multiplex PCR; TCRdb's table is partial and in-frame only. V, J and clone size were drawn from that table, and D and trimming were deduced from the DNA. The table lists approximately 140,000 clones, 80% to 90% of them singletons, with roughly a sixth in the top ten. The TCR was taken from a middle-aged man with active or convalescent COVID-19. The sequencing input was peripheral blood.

CDR3 sequence reads: CASSEDRGGTLHF. The DNA for the CDR3 is TGTGCCAGTAGCGAGGACAGGGGCGGGACCCTCCACTTT. V gene TRBV19 combines with J gene TRBJ1-6; 9 bases are a match to TRBD1. Losses at the gene ends were 6 bases for V and 14 bases for J; bases not matched to a gene: 8. The CDR3 has 13 amino acids. Germline V gene lookup returns CDR1 LNHDA and CDR2 SQIVND (reference sequence). The whole variable domain, filled in from reference TRBV19 and TRBJ1-6, reads DGGITQSPKYLFRKEGQNVTLSCEQNLNHDAMYWYRQDPGQGLRLIYYSQIVNDFQKGDIAEGYSVSREKKESFPLTVTSAQKNPTAFYLCASSEDRGGTLHFGNGTRLTVT.